Listed below are T cell receptor beta chains from one sample, sequenced in a study of identical twins. TCRdb re-called the 5' RACE reads through MiXCR, storing one row per CDR3 protein. The repertoire holds a few hundred thousand distinct CDR3 sequences, with nearly 10% as singletons. The same sample was also studied in work on yellow fever vaccine responses in identical twins.

Sequences were obtained from PBMCs. Receptors originate from a woman under 30 in good health. The CDR3 runs from the conserved cysteine through the conserved F or W.

TRBV7-2	CASSPTGALAKNIQYF
TRBV12-3/TRBV12-4	CASSPGQRSGRVEQYF
TRBV2	CASSDPPGLQETQYF
TRBV29-1	CSVGPGTADTQYF
TRBV5-3	CARSLTSGNANTGELFF
TRBV18	CASSPDSKNQPQHF
TRBV6-2/TRBV6-3	CASRSKRELVYEQYF
TRBV4-3	CASSQGVVQGATGELFF
TRBV12-3/TRBV12-4	CASSIGTGVYTGELFF
TRBV3-1	CASSRGQVIFYGYTF
TRBV15	CATSKGGETSGSSVLTF
TRBV12-3/TRBV12-4	CASSLLAGGRNEQFF
TRBV11-2	CASSLDREGYNQPQHF